The T cell receptor (beta chain) under discussion was sequenced for a study of OX40 agonist ivuxolimab in advanced cancers. Turning to the study itself: Six ivuxolimab dose levels, 0.01 to 10 mg/kg, were given intravenously every 2 weeks.

Data came from immunoSEQ multiplex PCR; TCRdb stores just in-frame clones and leaves some out. The data contain about 65,000 clones, roughly 84% of them singletons. The CDR3 has 15 residues. V was pared by 4 bases and J by 7 bases, with 6 bases of the junction left unmatched. The germline V gene has CDR1 SGDLS and CDR2 YYNGEE. The sample here was CD4+ or CD8+ T cells sorted from blood, taken in a trial of the OX40 agonist ivuxolimab. The receptor was isolated from an adult with an advanced solid tumor such as melanoma, head and neck, liver or kidney cancer. The chain has TRBV9 and TRBJ1-6; TRBD1 agrees at 9 bases. This chain's CDR3 is CASSPGDRANSPLHF. For the CDR3, the DNA is TGTGCCAGCAGCCCGGGGGACAGGGCGAATTCACCCCTCCACTTT.